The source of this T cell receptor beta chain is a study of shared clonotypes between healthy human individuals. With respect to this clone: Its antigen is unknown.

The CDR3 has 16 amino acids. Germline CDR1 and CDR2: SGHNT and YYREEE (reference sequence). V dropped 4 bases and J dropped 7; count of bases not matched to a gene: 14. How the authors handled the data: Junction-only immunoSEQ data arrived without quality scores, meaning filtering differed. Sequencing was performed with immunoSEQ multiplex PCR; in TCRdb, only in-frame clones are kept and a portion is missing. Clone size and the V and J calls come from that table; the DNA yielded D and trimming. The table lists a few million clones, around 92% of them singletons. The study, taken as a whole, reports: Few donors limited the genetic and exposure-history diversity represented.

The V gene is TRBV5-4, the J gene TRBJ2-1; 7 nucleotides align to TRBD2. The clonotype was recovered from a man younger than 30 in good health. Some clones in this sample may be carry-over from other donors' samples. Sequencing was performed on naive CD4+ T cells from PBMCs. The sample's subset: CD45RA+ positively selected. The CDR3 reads CASSPRGLAALNEQFF. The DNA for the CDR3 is TGTGCCAGCAGCCCGAGAGGGCTAGCGGCCTTAAATGAGCAGTTCTTC.